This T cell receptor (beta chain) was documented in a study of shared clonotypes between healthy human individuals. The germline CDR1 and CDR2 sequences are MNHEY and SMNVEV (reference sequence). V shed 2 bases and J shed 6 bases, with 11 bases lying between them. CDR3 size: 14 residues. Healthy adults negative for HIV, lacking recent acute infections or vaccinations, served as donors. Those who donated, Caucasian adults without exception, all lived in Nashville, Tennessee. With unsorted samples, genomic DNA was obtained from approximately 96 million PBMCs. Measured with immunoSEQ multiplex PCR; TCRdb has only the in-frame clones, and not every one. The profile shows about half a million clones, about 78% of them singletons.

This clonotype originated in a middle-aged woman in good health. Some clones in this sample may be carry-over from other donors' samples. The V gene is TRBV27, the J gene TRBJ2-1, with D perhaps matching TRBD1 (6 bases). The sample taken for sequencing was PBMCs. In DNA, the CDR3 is TGTGCCAGCAGTTTAGTTGGGACATTCAATGAGCAGTTCTTC. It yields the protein CASSLVGTFNEQFF.